The following is a TCR beta chain sequence with its context. These data come from a study of Graves' ophthalmopathy and Graves' hyperthyroidism. V was trimmed by 6 bases and J by 4 bases, leaving 15 bases between them. The germline CDR1 and CDR2 sequences are MGHDK and SYGVNS. The CDR3 has 14 amino acids. Amplification of TCR beta CDR3 regions used RNA transcripts. A first-round RT-PCR used HTBI primers, followed by a second-round multiplex PCR. TCRdb re-called the multiplex PCR reads through MiXCR, storing one row per CDR3 protein. The sample lists 200,000 to 300,000 distinct CDR3 sequences, roughly 50% occurring once.

The sequenced sample consisted of peripheral blood. The rearrangement uses TRBV25-1 and TRBJ1-1; D is perhaps TRBD1 (5 bases). The receptor was isolated from an adult man with Graves' ophthalmopathy. The CDR3 DNA reads as TGTGCCAGCAGAGACCCAGGGATCGGCACTGAAGCTTTCTTT. It codes for CASRDPGIGTEAFF.